This entry lists 14 T cell receptor beta chains sequenced from one sample in a study of cytomegalovirus exposure and HLA in healthy donors. PCR amplification relied on 60 Vbeta primers (plus 13 Jbeta primers). Clones were sequenced by immunoSEQ multiplex PCR, and TCRdb holds only the in-frame ones, with some missing. The sample includes about 170,000 clones, roughly 80% seen only once; the top ten take approximately 2%. The sequenced sample consisted of PBMCs. These TCRs come from a female donor in good health and CMV-seronegative.

The chain is built from TRBV28 and TRBJ2-5; 14 bases are a match to TRBD2. Per the germline V gene, CDR1 is MDHEN and CDR2 is SYDVKM. Unmatched junction bases numbered 7, after V lost 2 bases and J lost 2 bases. This CDR3 comprises 18 residues. The CDR3 loop reads CASSLIGTSGSTQETQYF. The CDR3 DNA is TGTGCCAGCAGTTTAATTGGGACTAGCGGGAGTACTCAAGAGACCCAGTACTTC.

V gene TRBV7-6 combines with J gene TRBJ2-6, with TRBD1 matching over 7 bases. Germline V gives CDR1 SGHVS, CDR2 FNYEAQ. The CDR3 sequence is 19 residues long. V was clipped by 4 bases and J by 0 bases; unmatched bases: 12. CDR3 nucleotides: TGTGCCAGCAGCTCCGGGACAGCGGCGATATACTCTGGGGCCAACGTCCTGACTTTC. It is translated as CASSSGTAAIYSGANVLTF.

The J gene is TRBJ1-1, the V gene TRBV29-1; D possibly corresponds to TRBD1 (6 bases). CDR3 length: 12 residues. The V and J ends lost 7 bases and 9 bases respectively, with 18 bases between them. Germline V gene sequence: CDR1 SQVTM, CDR2 ANQGSEA. CDR3 protein: CSATLDSFKAFF. The DNA of the CDR3 is TGCAGCGCCACACTGGACAGTTTTAAAGCTTTCTTT.

The chain couples TRBV7-9 to TRBJ2-1; 8 bases align to TRBD2. CDR3 size: 17 residues. CDR1 is SEHNR, CDR2 FQNEAQ, per germline (reference sequence). Germline trimming cut 4 bases from V and 2 bases from J; bases unmatched to any gene: 10. CDR3 sequence: CASSSPPPGLAYNEQFF. DNA of the CDR3: TGTGCCAGCAGCTCCCCTCCCCCGGGACTAGCCTACAATGAGCAGTTCTTC.

J is TRBJ2-3 and V is TRBV4-2; a weak D match, TRBD1 (5 bases). Germline CDR1 LGHNA, CDR2 YNFKEQ. The V end lost 5 bases, the J end lost 2 bases, and 8 bases lay between the germline ends. The CDR3 runs to 13 residues. DNA of the CDR3: TGTGCCAGCAGCTTGGACACCACAGATACGCAGTATTTT. Translation gives CASSLDTTDTQYF.

This clone was counted once. The chain combines TRBV7-9 with TRBJ2-3, with D possibly being TRBD1 (5 bases). The V gene lost 5 bases and the J gene lost 6 bases, with 18 bases spanning the gap. CDR1 SEHNR and CDR2 FQNEAQ come from the germline V gene (reference sequence). The length of the CDR3 is 15 residues. CDR3 in amino acids: CASSPPALPGDTQYF. Here the CDR3 DNA reads TGTGCCAGCAGCCCCCCGGCCTTGCCAGGGGATACGCAGTATTTT.

This sequence joins TRBV19 and TRBJ2-7; weak D call: TRBD2 (5 bases). CDR3 length: 11 amino acids. V was shortened by 8 bases and J by 3 bases, with 8 bases between the two germline ends. Germline CDR1 and CDR2: LNHDA and SQIVND (reference sequence). The CDR3 loop reads CASREGYEQYF. DNA of the CDR3: TGTGCCAGTCGAGAGGGCTACGAGCAGTACTTC.

The chain recombines TRBV9 with TRBJ2-7, with D perhaps TRBD1 (6 bases). Germline CDR1 SGDLS, CDR2 YYNGEE. The CDR3 consists of 15 residues. V shed 1 base and J shed 7 bases, with 18 bases lying between them. CDR3 loop: CASSVLPGADLEQYF. The CDR3 DNA follows: TGTGCCAGCAGCGTACTCCCAGGGGCCGACTTGGAGCAGTACTTC.

The chain has TRBV20-1 and TRBJ2-1; D ambiguous. Germline CDR1 DFQATT, CDR2 SNEGSKA (reference sequence). The CDR3 consists of 11 residues. V shed 6 bases and J shed 7 bases, with 10 bases lying between them. As DNA, the CDR3 is TGCAGTGCCCCGACTCGAAATGAGCAGTTCTTC. Translating it yields CSAPTRNEQFF.

This chain links TRBV14 with TRBJ2-3; D gene unclear. Germline CDR1 is SGHDN and CDR2 is FVKESK. The CDR3 sequence is 13 residues long. The V and J ends lost 3 bases and 1 base respectively, with 5 bases between them. CDR3 sequence (DNA): TGTGCCAGCAGCCAGGGCCGCACAGATACGCAGTATTTT. Its translation is CASSQGRTDTQYF. The full variable domain, with the rest looked up from reference TRBV14 and TRBJ2-3, is EAGVTQFPSHSVIEKGQTVTLRCDPISGHDNLYWYRRVMGKEIKFLLHFVKESKQDESGMPNNRFLAERTGGTYSTLKVQPAELEDSGVYFCASSQGRTDTQYFGPGTRLTVL.

The J gene is TRBJ2-7, the V gene TRBV19; 7 nucleotides align to TRBD2. This CDR3 has 14 residues. Per the germline V gene, CDR1 is LNHDA and CDR2 is SQIVND (reference sequence). Trimming took 4 bases from V and 3 from J; bases not matched to a gene: 6. The CDR3 protein is CASSSPSGYYEQYF. The CDR3 DNA follows: TGTGCCAGTAGTAGTCCTAGCGGATACTACGAGCAGTACTTC.

This clone has just one count. The J gene is TRBJ2-5, the V gene TRBV19; TRBD2 agrees at 12 bases. The CDR3 has 15 amino acids. Trimming removed 6 bases from V and 4 bases from J; junction bases left unmatched: 6. Germline V CDR1 and CDR2: LNHDA, SQIVND (reference sequence). The CDR3 here is CASSLTTSGGETQYF. CDR3 nucleotide sequence: TGTGCCAGTAGCCTCACGACTAGCGGGGGAGAGACCCAGTACTTC.

V gene TRBV7-2 combines with J gene TRBJ2-7, with 11 bases aligning to TRBD2. CDR3 size: 16 residues. The germline gives CDR1 SGHTA, CDR2 FQGNSA. Trimming took 5 bases from V and 4 from J; bases not matched to a gene: 10. CDR3 amino acids: CASSPSAGTSGYEQYF. CDR3 DNA sequence: TGTGCCAGCAGCCCGAGCGCCGGGACTAGCGGATACGAGCAGTACTTC.

The chain links TRBV14 to TRBJ1-3; D perhaps matches TRBD1 (6 bases). Germline V CDR1 and CDR2: SGHDN, FVKESK. V gave up 3 bases and J gave up 8 bases, with 14 bases separating them. The CDR3 spans 14 residues. The CDR3 DNA reads as TGTGCCAGCAGCCAGCGACAGGTCATGCACACCATATATTTT. Its protein product is CASSQRQVMHTIYF.